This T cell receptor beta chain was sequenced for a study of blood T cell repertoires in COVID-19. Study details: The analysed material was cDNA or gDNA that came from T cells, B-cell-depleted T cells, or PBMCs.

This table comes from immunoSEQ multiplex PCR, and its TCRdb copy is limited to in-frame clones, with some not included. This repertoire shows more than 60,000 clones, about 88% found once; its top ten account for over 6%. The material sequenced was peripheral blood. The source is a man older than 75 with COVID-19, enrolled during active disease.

The CDR3: CASSRRRGGTEAFF. The CDR3 DNA follows: TGTGCCAGCAGCCGTCGTAGGGGGGGGACTGAAGCTTTCTTT. The chain is built from TRBV3-1 (or the pseudogene TRBV3-2) and TRBJ1-1; a weak D match, TRBD1 (6 bases). V gave up 4 bases and J gave up 5 bases, with 14 bases separating them. The CDR3 is made up of 14 amino acids. CDR1 and CDR2 from the germline V gene are LGHDT and YNNKEL (reference sequence).